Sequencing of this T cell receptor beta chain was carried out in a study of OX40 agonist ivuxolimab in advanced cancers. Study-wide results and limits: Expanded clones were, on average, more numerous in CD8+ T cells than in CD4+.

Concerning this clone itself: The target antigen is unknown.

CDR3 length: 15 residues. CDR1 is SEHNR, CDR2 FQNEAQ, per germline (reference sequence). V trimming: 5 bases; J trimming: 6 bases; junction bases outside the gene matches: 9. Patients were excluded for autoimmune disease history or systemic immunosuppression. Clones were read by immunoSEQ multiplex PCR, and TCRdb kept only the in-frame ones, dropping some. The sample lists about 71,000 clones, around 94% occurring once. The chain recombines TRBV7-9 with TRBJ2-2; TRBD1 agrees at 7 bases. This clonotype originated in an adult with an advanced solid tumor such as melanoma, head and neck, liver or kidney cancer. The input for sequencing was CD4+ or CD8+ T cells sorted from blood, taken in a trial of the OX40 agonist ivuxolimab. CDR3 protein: CASSLRQGESGELFF. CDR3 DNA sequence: TGTGCCAGCAGCCTGAGACAGGGCGAGTCCGGGGAGCTGTTTTTT.